This entry lists 18 T cell receptor beta chains sequenced from one sample in a study of shared clonotypes between healthy human individuals. Produced via immunoSEQ multiplex PCR; TCRdb's table is partial and in-frame only. This table has around 700,000 clones, about 78% appearing once. What was sequenced was memory CD4+ T cells sorted from blood. Specified subset: CD45RA-negative fraction. Receptors originate from a young woman in good health.

V gene TRBV7-2 combines with J gene TRBJ2-1, with D hard to call. CDR3 size: 14 residues. Germline V gene data show CDR1 as SGHTA and CDR2 as FQGNSA. V dropped 3 bases and J dropped 0 bases, with 6 bases sitting between them. CDR3 amino acids: CASSLMSSYNEQFF. For the CDR3, the DNA is TGTGCCAGCAGCTTGATGAGCTCCTACAATGAGCAGTTCTTC. Together with reference TRBV7-2 and TRBJ2-1, the CDR3 gives the full variable domain: GAGVSQSPSNKVTEKGKDVELRCDPISGHTALYWYRQSLGQGLEFLIYFQGNSAPDKSGLPSDRFSAERTGGSVSTLTIQRTQQEDSAVYLCASSLMSSYNEQFFGPGTRLTVL.

Turning to this clone: This same CDR3 is encoded by further DNA sequences in the sample. The rearrangement uses TRBV5-1 and TRBJ1-1; D call uncertain. CDR3 length: 15 residues. Per the germline V gene, CDR1 is SGHRS and CDR2 is YFSETQ. V was cut by 1 base and J by 0 bases, with 10 bases left in between. CDR3 coding DNA: TGCGCCAGCAGCTTGATATCGAATCTGAACACTGAAGCTTTCTTT. Residues: CASSLISNLNTEAFF.

This clone appeared many times. CDR3 bases: TGTGCCAGCAGACGACAGTCGAACACTGAAGCTTTCTTT. It translates to CASRRQSNTEAFF. This chain joins TRBV27 and TRBJ1-1; D perhaps matches TRBD1 (5 bases). CDR1 and CDR2 from the germline V gene are MNHEY and SMNVEV (reference sequence). The V end lost 6 bases, the J end lost 1 base, and 9 bases lay between the germline ends. The CDR3 is 13 amino acids.

V and J are TRBV6-6 and TRBJ2-3; D unresolved. Trimming cost V 7 bases and J 4 bases, with 6 bases left between them. The CDR3 extends over 11 amino acids. Germline CDR1 is MNHNY and CDR2 is SVGAGI (reference sequence). Here the CDR3 DNA reads TGTGCCAGCACCCTAGCAGATACGCAGTATTTT. Translated: CASTLADTQYF.

Points on this clone: This is likely an artifact of a read error, given a far larger clone one base away. The genes are TRBV6-5 and TRBJ2-5; 14 nucleotides line up with TRBD2. Looked up from germline, CDR1 is MNHEY and CDR2 is SVGAGI. The CDR3 sequence is 13 residues long. The CDR3 bases are TGTGCCAGTGGACTAGCGGGAGGCCACGAGCAGCACTTC. It specifies CASGLAGGHEQHF.

The V and J genes are TRBV19 and TRBJ2-6, with 10 nucleotides matching TRBD2. CDR3 length: 19 residues. The germline V gene has CDR1 LNHDA and CDR2 SQIVND (reference sequence). Losses at the gene ends were 7 bases for V and 0 bases for J; bases not matched to a gene: 12. CDR3 region: CASKASGRRGSSGANVLTF. In DNA form, the CDR3 reads TGTGCCAGTAAAGCTAGCGGGAGAAGGGGGAGCTCTGGGGCCAACGTCCTGACTTTC.

As to this clone: Other nucleotide sequences from this sample produce the same CDR3. V usage is TRBV28 and J usage is TRBJ1-2, with D hard to call. The V and J ends lost 3 bases and 2 bases respectively, with 10 bases between them. CDR1 MDHEN and CDR2 SYDVKM come from the germline V gene. The CDR3 is 14 residues long. As DNA, the CDR3 is TGTGCCAGCAGTTTGCCGAGCTTAAACTATGGCTACACCTTC. It encodes CASSLPSLNYGYTF.

This sequence joins TRBV6-4 and TRBJ1-2; D unresolved. Germline assignment: CDR1 MRHNA and CDR2 SNTAGT. The CDR3 sequence is 13 residues long. V was pared by 7 bases and J by 3 bases, with 12 bases between. The DNA of the CDR3 is TGTGCCAGCAAGGTCTTAACGGACTATGGCTACACCTTC. Translating gives CASKVLTDYGYTF.

The CDR3 coding sequence is TGTGCCAGCAGTTACTCGACCAGGCAAGAGACCCAGTACTTC. Translating gives CASSYSTRQETQYF. This chain joins TRBV6-5 and TRBJ2-5, with unresolved D. The CDR3 is 14 amino acids. V lost 0 bases to trimming and J lost 2 bases, with 7 bases between them. Germline values: CDR1 MNHEY, CDR2 SVGAGI.

The genes are TRBV7-9 and TRBJ2-3; tentative D call: TRBD1 (5 bases). Germline CDR1 SEHNR, CDR2 FQNEAQ (reference sequence). The ends were cut back, 3 bases at V and 2 bases at J, with 12 bases in the middle. There are 15 residues in the CDR3. This CDR3 is CASSLSQGFTDTQYF. The DNA for the CDR3 is TGTGCCAGCAGCTTGAGTCAGGGATTCACAGATACGCAGTATTTT.

The rearrangement uses TRBV27 and TRBJ2-1, with no clear D. V lost 6 bases and J lost 9, with 15 bases in between. This CDR3 is 13 amino acids long. CDR1 MNHEY and CDR2 SMNVEV come from the germline V gene (reference sequence). CDR3 in DNA: TGTGCCAGCAGGGAACTGGTGGTCTCTGAGCAGTTCTTC. Protein product: CASRELVVSEQFF.

The V gene is TRBV21-1, the J gene TRBJ2-1; the table names TRBD2, a call not compared with the DNA. TRBV21-1 corresponds to a pseudogene. The CDR3 has 12 residues. Here the CDR3 DNA reads TGTGCCAGCAGCAAAGCAAGCGGGCCCGATTTCTTC. Translated: CASSKASGPDFF.

The rearrangement uses TRBV2 and TRBJ1-2, with a possible D match to TRBD1 (6 bases). The CDR3 totals 14 residues. CDR1 is SNHLY, CDR2 FYNNEI, per germline. The ends were cut back, 5 bases at V and 0 bases at J, with 10 bases in the middle. CDR3 DNA: TGTGCCAGCAGTCACAGGGTAACTAACTATGGCTACACCTTC. Translating gives CASSHRVTNYGYTF.

This chain links TRBV30 with TRBJ2-1; D may be TRBD2 (5 bases). The germline V gene has CDR1 GTSNPN and CDR2 SVGIG (reference sequence). V was cut by 1 base and J by 0 bases, with 10 bases left in between. The CDR3 is 15 residues long. Written as DNA, the CDR3 is TGTGCCTGGAGTGGGAGAGCGGACTCCTACAATGAGCAGTTCTTC. Protein: CAWSGRADSYNEQFF. The full variable domain, in which reference TRBV30 and TRBJ2-1 provide the parts outside the CDR3, is SQTIHQWPATLVQPVGSPLSLECTVEGTSNPNLYWYRQAAGRGLQLLFYSVGIGQISSEVPQNLSASRPQDRQFILSSKKLLLSDSGFYLCAWSGRADSYNEQFFGPGTRLTVL.

V usage is TRBV14 and J usage is TRBJ1-1; TRBD1 is a possible D gene (6 bases). Germline CDR1 reads SGHDN; CDR2 reads FVKESK. This CDR3 spans 14 amino acids. V was pared by 1 base and J by 3 bases, with 9 bases between. CDR3 amino acids: CASSQVPGDTEAFF. CDR3 nucleotide sequence: TGTGCCAGCAGCCAAGTTCCAGGGGACACTGAAGCTTTCTTT.

The V gene is TRBV9, the J gene TRBJ2-3; D might be TRBD1 (6 bases). Germline-derived CDR1 and CDR2 are SGDLS and YYNGEE. The CDR3 runs 14 residues. V was clipped by 0 bases and J by 5 bases, with 10 bases between them. In DNA form, the CDR3 reads TGTGCCAGCAGCGTAGGTGTGGGACAAGATACGCAGTATTTT. It specifies CASSVGVGQDTQYF. The full variable domain, in which reference TRBV9 and TRBJ2-3 provide the parts outside the CDR3, is DSGVTQTPKHLITATGQRVTLRCSPRSGDLSVYWYQQSLDQGLQFLIQYYNGEERAKGNILERFSAQQFPDLHSELNLSSLELGDSALYFCASSVGVGQDTQYFGPGTRLTVL.

Turning to this clone: Other DNA sequences in this specimen translate into the identical CDR3. The chain recombines TRBV2 with TRBJ2-5; D is ambiguous. The germline V gene encodes CDR1 SNHLY and CDR2 FYNNEI. The CDR3 spans 11 residues. Trimming took 4 bases from V and 5 from J, leaving 5 bases between them. CDR3 sequence reads: CASSAVETQYF. In DNA form, the CDR3 reads TGTGCCAGCAGTGCGGTCGAGACCCAGTACTTC.

This clone is a singleton in its sample. This chain joins TRBV5-6 and TRBJ1-1; D uncertain. V was cut by 7 bases and J by 2 bases, with 9 bases left in between. CDR1 and CDR2 from the germline V gene are SGHDT and YYEEEE. The CDR3 length is 12 residues. CDR3 sequence reads: CASDLRNTEAFF. CDR3 in DNA: TGTGCCAGCGACTTAAGAAACACTGAAGCTTTCTTT.